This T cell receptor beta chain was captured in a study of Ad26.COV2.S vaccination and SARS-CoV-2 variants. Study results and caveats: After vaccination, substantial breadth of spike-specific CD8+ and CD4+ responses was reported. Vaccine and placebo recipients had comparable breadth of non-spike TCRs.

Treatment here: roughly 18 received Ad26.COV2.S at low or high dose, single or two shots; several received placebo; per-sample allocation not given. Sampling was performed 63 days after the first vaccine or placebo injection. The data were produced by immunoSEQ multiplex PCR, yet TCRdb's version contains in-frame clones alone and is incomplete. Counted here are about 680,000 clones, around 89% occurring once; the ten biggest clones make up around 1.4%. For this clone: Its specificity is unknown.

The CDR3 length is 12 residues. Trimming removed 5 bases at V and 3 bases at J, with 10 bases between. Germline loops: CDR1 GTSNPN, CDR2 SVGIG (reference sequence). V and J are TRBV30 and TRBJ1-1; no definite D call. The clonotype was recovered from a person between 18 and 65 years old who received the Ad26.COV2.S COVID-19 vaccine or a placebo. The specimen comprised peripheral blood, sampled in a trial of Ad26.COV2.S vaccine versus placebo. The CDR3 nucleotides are TGTGCCTGGGGTCCAGCGGACACTGAAGCTTTCTTT. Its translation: CAWGPADTEAFF.